The 16 T cell receptor beta chains reported below all come from one sample, sequenced in a study of T cell responses to AZD1222 COVID-19 vaccine. Clones were read by immunoSEQ multiplex PCR, and TCRdb kept only the in-frame ones, dropping some. The table shows tens of thousands of clones, with 70% to 90% occurring only once. This specimen was peripheral blood, taken on day 0 of AZD1222 vaccination. These TCRs come from an adult in good health.

V is TRBV6-5 and J is TRBJ1-2, with unresolved D. V lost 2 bases to trimming and J lost 0 bases, with 7 bases between them. The germline gives CDR1 MNHEY, CDR2 SVGAGI. The CDR3 runs 14 residues. The CDR3 protein is CASSYQTSNYGYTF. The CDR3 DNA reads as TGTGCCAGCAGTTACCAAACATCTAACTATGGCTACACCTTC.

This rearrangement joins TRBV14 to TRBJ1-4, with D perhaps TRBD1 (6 bases). From germline, CDR1 is SGHDN and CDR2 FVKESK. The CDR3 is made up of 16 amino acids. V lost 1 base and J lost 7, with 16 bases in between. CDR3 nucleotide sequence: TGTGCCAGCAGCCAAGTTGGGCGCAGGGGAAGTGAAAAACTGTTTTTT. Protein: CASSQVGRRGSEKLFF.

The V gene is TRBV11-3, the J gene TRBJ2-2; TRBD2 matches 7 bases. The CDR3 runs to 14 residues. The germline CDR1 and CDR2 sequences are SGHNT and YENEEA. V was clipped by 4 bases and J by 1 base; unmatched bases: 0. Written as DNA, the CDR3 is TGTGCCAGCAGCTCGGGGGGGAACACCGGGGAGCTGTTTTTT. The encoded protein is CASSSGGNTGELFF.

This chain uses TRBV13 with TRBJ1-2; 8 bases match TRBD1. Germline CDR1 PRHDT, CDR2 FYEKMQ (reference sequence). This CDR3 has 16 residues. J was trimmed by 4 bases and V by 5 bases; bases with no gene match: 12. CDR3 residues: CASSQRTGKGGYGYTF. CDR3 coding DNA: TGTGCCAGCAGCCAAAGGACAGGGAAGGGCGGCTATGGCTACACCTTC. Variable domain in full (rest from reference TRBV13 and TRBJ1-2): AAGVIQSPRHLIKEKRETATLKCYPIPRHDTVYWYQQGPGQDPQFLISFYEKMQSDKGSIPDRFSAQQFSDYHSELNMSSLELGDSALYFCASSQRTGKGGYGYTFGSGTRLTVV.

The V and J genes are TRBV19 and TRBJ1-6; D is perhaps TRBD1 (5 bases). The length of the CDR3 is 15 residues. CDR1 is LNHDA, CDR2 SQIVND, per germline (reference sequence). The V end was cut by 10 bases, the J end by 4 bases, with 17 bases between. CDR3 sequence (DNA): TGTGCCACTCAGGGAGGGGCAACTTATAATTCACCCCTCCACTTT. Protein product: CATQGGATYNSPLHF.

The chain has TRBV5-1 and TRBJ2-7; D gene ambiguous. V lost 4 bases to trimming and J lost 5 bases, with 7 bases between them. The germline V gene has CDR1 SGHRS and CDR2 YFSETQ. This CDR3 has 11 amino acids. The CDR3 protein is CASSLYNEQYF. In DNA form, the CDR3 reads TGCGCCAGCAGCCTATACAACGAGCAGTACTTC. Together with reference TRBV5-1 and TRBJ2-7, the CDR3 gives the full variable domain: KAGVTQTPRYLIKTRGQQVTLSCSPISGHRSVSWYQQTPGQGLQFLFEYFSETQRNKGNFPGRFSGRQFSNSRSEMNVSTLELGDSALYLCASSLYNEQYFGPGTRLTVT.

The chain uses TRBV9 and TRBJ2-1, with TRBD1 identical over 8 bases. The junction had 3 bases not matched to a gene; V was cut back by 0 bases and J by 7 bases. Germline V CDR1 and CDR2: SGDLS, YYNGEE. CDR3 length: 14 residues. CDR3 residues: CASSVGGTGNEQFF. The CDR3 DNA sequence: TGTGCCAGCAGCGTAGGCGGGACAGGTAATGAGCAGTTCTTC.

The chain is built from TRBV12-3 or TRBV12-4 and TRBJ1-1; unclear D gene. Trimming took off 5 bases at V and 8 bases at J, with 15 bases between the two ends. CDR3 size: 13 residues. The chain's CDR3 is CASSLVLNGEAFF. As DNA, the CDR3 is TGTGCCAGCAGTCTGGTCCTGAACGGGGAAGCTTTCTTT.

This sequence joins TRBV6-5 and TRBJ1-1; D is ambiguous. CDR1 and CDR2 from the germline V gene are MNHEY and SVGAGI. V was clipped by 5 bases and J by 2 bases, with 12 bases between them. CDR3 length: 14 residues. The CDR3 spells CASSKFRTNTEAFF. The CDR3 coding sequence is TGTGCCAGCAGTAAGTTCCGGACCAACACTGAAGCTTTCTTT.

The V call is TRBV12-3 or TRBV12-4, the J call TRBJ2-7; D remains unclear. The CDR3 consists of 12 residues. Trimming removed 0 bases from V and 13 bases from J, with 13 bases in between. The CDR3 loop is CASSLAELEKYF. Here the CDR3 DNA reads TGTGCCAGCAGTTTAGCTGAGTTAGAGAAATACTTC.

The rearrangement links TRBV9 to TRBJ2-5; D is possibly TRBD1 or TRBD2 (7 bases each). The V end was cut by 7 bases, the J end by 5 bases, with 21 bases between. The CDR3 loop spans 15 amino acids. The V gene's germline CDR1 is SGDLS and CDR2 YYNGEE. The DNA for the CDR3 is TGTGCCAGCGCCCGTCGGGACAGCGGGGCGGAGACCCAGTACTTC. Its protein is CASARRDSGAETQYF.

The J gene is TRBJ1-2, the V gene TRBV20-1, with D possibly being TRBD1 (6 bases). Germline assignment: CDR1 DFQATT and CDR2 SNEGSKA (reference sequence). The CDR3 sequence is 11 residues long. V was pared by 6 bases and J by 6 bases, with 11 bases between. The CDR3 sequence: CSAGRGHGYTF. CDR3 sequence (DNA): TGCAGTGCGGGCCGGGGGCATGGCTACACCTTC.

This clone was counted only a few times. J is TRBJ2-2 and V is TRBV9; D is unresolved. The CDR3 has 16 residues. Looked up from germline, CDR1 is SGDLS and CDR2 is YYNGEE. Trimming took off 3 bases at V and 4 bases at J, with 16 bases between the two ends. In nucleotides, the CDR3 is TGTGCCAGCAGCGCTGGACCTAGGCTGCGCACCGGGGAGCTGTTTTTT. This codes for CASSAGPRLRTGELFF. Drawing the rest from reference TRBV9 and TRBJ2-2, the complete variable domain is DSGVTQTPKHLITATGQRVTLRCSPRSGDLSVYWYQQSLDQGLQFLIQYYNGEERAKGNILERFSAQQFPDLHSELNLSSLELGDSALYFCASSAGPRLRTGELFFGEGSRLTVL.

The chain carries TRBV7-6 and TRBJ2-7; 7 bases align to TRBD1. J gave up 3 bases and V 5 bases, and 4 bases lay outside the gene matches. Germline CDR1 and CDR2: SGHVS and FNYEAQ. The CDR3 sequence is 13 residues long. The CDR3 region is CASSRQGVYEQYF. Here the CDR3 DNA reads TGTGCCAGCAGCCGTCAGGGGGTCTACGAGCAGTACTTC.

The chain has TRBV18 and TRBJ2-2; D remains ambiguous. CDR1 is KGHSH, CDR2 LQKENI, per germline. The CDR3 covers 17 residues. V was clipped by 6 bases and J by 3 bases, with 20 bases between them. The CDR3 bases are TGTGCCAGCTCGCGAATACCAGGTCAGGAATACACCGGGGAGCTGTTTTTT. This encodes CASSRIPGQEYTGELFF.

The rearrangement joins TRBV6-2 or TRBV6-3 to TRBJ2-7; the D is unclear. CDR3 length: 12 amino acids. Germline V lookup: CDR1 MNHEY, CDR2 SVGEGT. Between the trimmed V and J ends, which lost 5 bases and 3 bases, there was a span of 8 bases. The CDR3 DNA is TGTGCCAGCAGTCCCCCCCACTACGAGCAGTACTTC. Residues: CASSPPHYEQYF.